This TCR beta chain comes out of a study of cytomegalovirus exposure and HLA in healthy donors. The study, taken as a whole, reports: CMV serostatus was the only immune exposure information that was available. The classifier reportedly diagnosed cytomegalovirus status with high sensitivity and specificity.

Primers: 60 Vbeta forward and 13 Jbeta reverse. Using immunoSEQ multiplex PCR, the repertoire was profiled, and TCRdb retains in-frame clones only, with some absent. This sample has around 96,000 clones, with more than 75% found just once. Germline loops: CDR1 SGHRS, CDR2 YFSETQ. The CDR3 loop spans 14 amino acids. The ends lost 4 bases at V and 1 base at J; junction bases unmatched: 3. With respect to this clone: Its target is unknown. The sample holds other DNA sequences that translate to the same CDR3.

The clonotype comes from a man between 18 and 29 years old in good health and CMV-seronegative. The gene calls are TRBV5-1 and TRBJ1-1; 8 bases match TRBD1. Sequencing was performed on PBMCs. CDR3 bases: TGCGCCAGCAGCCTGGACAGGGCGAACACTGAAGCTTTCTTT. Translation gives CASSLDRANTEAFF.